Below are 3 T cell receptor beta chains sequenced from a single sample in a study of shared clonotypes between healthy human individuals. Clones were read by immunoSEQ multiplex PCR, and TCRdb kept only the in-frame ones, dropping some. This table holds 2,500,000 or so clones, more than 90% found once. Specimen: naive CD4+ T cells sorted from blood. Noted subset: CD45RA+ positively selected. The origin of the receptors is a man younger than 35 in good health.

This chain connects TRBV5-1 to TRBJ1-1; 7 positions match TRBD1. The trim removed 4 bases at V and 4 bases at J, leaving 4 bases unmatched. The CDR3 consists of 13 residues. From germline, CDR1 is SGHRS and CDR2 YFSETQ. The CDR3 loop reads CASSKTGATEAFF. The CDR3 DNA sequence: TGCGCCAGCAGCAAAACAGGGGCCACTGAAGCTTTCTTT.

V is TRBV2 and J is TRBJ1-2; D is possibly TRBD1 (5 bases). The length of the CDR3 is 14 residues. V was clipped by 6 bases and J by 0 bases, with 11 bases between them. Germline V CDR1 and CDR2: SNHLY, FYNNEI. DNA for the CDR3: TGTGCCAGCAGCGGACAACCTGCTAACTATGGCTACACCTTC. It translates to CASSGQPANYGYTF.

This chain links TRBV5-1 with TRBJ2-1, with D perhaps matching TRBD2 (6 bases). This CDR3 is built from 15 residues. Germline assignment: CDR1 SGHRS and CDR2 YFSETQ. The ends were cut back, 5 bases at V and 4 bases at J, with 16 bases in the middle. The CDR3 nucleotides are TGCGCCAGCAGGGTAGCGGATCCGTCTTACAATGAGCAGTTCTTC. As protein: CASRVADPSYNEQFF.